Listed below are T cell receptor beta chains from one sample, sequenced in a study of cytomegalovirus exposure and HLA in healthy donors. Profiled with immunoSEQ multiplex PCR; TCRdb holds only in-frame clones, not every one. In the table there are 170,000 or so clones, 80% to 85% of which are singletons. The sample consisted of PBMCs. Receptors were obtained from a man in his forties or fifties in good health and CMV-seronegative. CDR3s include the opening cysteine and the closing phenylalanine or tryptophan. The D gene is left open where the match is weak. Rows may omit the clone size; those that give it use once, few, many or a size class.

abundance	v_gene	j_gene	d_gene	CDR3nt	CDR3aa
NA	TRBV5-1	TRBJ2-5	NA	TGCGCCAGCACAAGACAGGGAGGCGTGGAGGAGACCCAGTACTTC	CASTRQGGVEETQYF
NA	TRBV15	TRBJ2-5	TRBD2	TGTGCCACCAGCTCCGGCGGGAGCCAGGGCAAAGAGACCCAGTACTTC	CATSSGGSQGKETQYF
NA	TRBV12-5	TRBJ1-2	NA	TGTGCTAGTGGACTCGAGGGAGGCTATGGCTACACCTTC	CASGLEGGYGYTF
NA	TRBV7-9	TRBJ2-1	TRBD2	TGTGCCAGCAGTCGGACTAGCGGATTCCTAAGCTCCTACAATGAGCAGTTCTTC	CASSRTSGFLSSYNEQFF
NA	TRBV6-5	TRBJ1-6	TRBD1	TGTGCCAGCAGAGCAGGGGGCGACTATAATTCACCCCTCCACTTT	CASRAGGDYNSPLHF
once	TRBV11-3	TRBJ2-7	NA	TGTGCCAGCAGCCGACGGTCTAGCGAGACCTACGAGCAGTACTTC	CASSRRSSETYEQYF
NA	TRBV27	TRBJ2-3	NA	TGTGCCAGCAGTTTCCGGCGGACTAGCACAGATACGCAGTATTTT	CASSFRRTSTDTQYF
few	TRBV20-1	TRBJ1-1	NA	TGCAGTGCATGGAGGGACACTGAAGCTTTCTTT	CSAWRDTEAFF
NA	TRBV19	TRBJ1-2	NA	TGTGCCAGTAGTACCCCTAGGGGGGGTTCCTATGGCTACACCTTC	CASSTPRGGSYGYTF
NA	TRBV9	TRBJ1-1	TRBD1	TGTGCCAGCAGCCCTCGACAGGGGAGGGTGAACACTGAAGCTTTCTTT	CASSPRQGRVNTEAFF
NA	TRBV15	TRBJ1-3	TRBD1	TGTGCCACCCGGGCGGGACAGGGGTCTGGAAACACCATATATTTT	CATRAGQGSGNTIYF
NA	TRBV6-6	TRBJ2-2	TRBD1	TGTGCCAGCAGTGAGGACAGGGATGGGACCGGGGAGCTGTTTTTT	CASSEDRDGTGELFF
few	TRBV6-1	TRBJ1-5	TRBD1	TGTGCCAGCAGTGCTGGACAGGGGGTCCTTAATCAGCCCCAGCATTTT	CASSAGQGVLNQPQHF
few	TRBV5-4	TRBJ2-7	TRBD1	TGTGCCAGCAGCCCGGACAGGGGGACAACCTACGAGCAGTACTTC	CASSPDRGTTYEQYF
NA	TRBV19	TRBJ1-4	NA	TGTGCCAGTAGTTCGACAGCCTACGGTGAAAAACTGTTTTTT	CASSSTAYGEKLFF
NA	TRBV4-2	TRBJ2-5	TRBD2	TGTGCCAGCAGCTCTGGACTAGCGGGAGGGCCGGGGGAGACCCAGTACTTC	CASSSGLAGGPGETQYF
few	TRBV21-1	TRBJ1-5	NA	TGTGCCAGCAGCCGCAACGTCAGGGTGGGCAATCAGCCCCAGCATTTT	CASSRNVRVGNQPQHF
NA	TRBV19	TRBJ2-2	TRBD2	TGTGCCAGTATGGGACTAGACTTCACCGGGGAGCTGTTTTTT	CASMGLDFTGELFF
NA	TRBV6-5	TRBJ2-6	NA	TGTGCCAGCAGAACACGGGGCTCTGGGGCCAACGTCCTGACTTTC	CASRTRGSGANVLTF
NA	TRBV7-6	TRBJ2-3	TRBD2	TGTGCCAGCAGCTTAGGCCGAATGACTAGCGGCACAGATACGCAGTATTTT	CASSLGRMTSGTDTQYF
NA	TRBV4-2	TRBJ1-6	NA	TGTGCCAGCAGCCTTGACCGTGCAGGGAATTCACCCCTCCACTTT	CASSLDRAGNSPLHF
NA	TRBV7-2	TRBJ2-7	NA	TGTGCCAGCAGCTTAGGCCGACTTAACGAGCAGTACTTC	CASSLGRLNEQYF
NA	TRBV11-2	TRBJ1-1	NA	TGTGCCAGCAGCTCGGCGGGGATTCCAGCTTTCTTT	CASSSAGIPAFF
NA	TRBV4-3	TRBJ1-1	TRBD1	TGCGCCAGCAGCCAAGATCACGGGACAGGGGTCATGAACACTGAAGCTTTCTTT	CASSQDHGTGVMNTEAFF
few	TRBV5-6	TRBJ2-6	TRBD1	TGTGCCAGCAGACAAGACAGGGTTGGGGCCAACGTCCTGACTTTC	CASRQDRVGANVLTF
few	TRBV27	TRBJ1-1	NA	TGTGCCAGCAGCAGACTAGGAAACACTGAAGCTTTCTTT	CASSRLGNTEAFF
few	TRBV19	TRBJ1-4	NA	TGTGCCACCACGAGGGCCAGCGGTGAAAAACTGTTTTTT	CATTRASGEKLFF
NA	TRBV5-4	TRBJ2-3	NA	TGTGCCAGCAGCTCGAGCGGCCCTAGCACAGATACGCAGTATTTT	CASSSSGPSTDTQYF
NA	TRBV9	TRBJ2-6	NA	TGTGCCAGCAGCGCCCCCCTAGGGGCCAACGTCCTGACTTTC	CASSAPLGANVLTF
NA	TRBV25-1	TRBJ1-4	NA	TGTGCCAGCGCTTCTCGGGGGGCGAATGAAAAACTGTTTTTT	CASASRGANEKLFF
NA	TRBV5-1	TRBJ2-7	NA	TGCGCCAGCGGCAGACCGACTGACCTTTATGAGCAGTACTTC	CASGRPTDLYEQYF
few	TRBV2	TRBJ1-1	NA	TGTGCCAGCAGACCTCGGGGGGGATTGAACACTGAAGCTTTCTTT	CASRPRGGLNTEAFF
NA	TRBV7-2	TRBJ2-1	TRBD2	TGTGCCAGCACCAGGACTAGCGGGGCGGGAAACAATGAGCAGTTCTTC	CASTRTSGAGNNEQFF
NA	TRBV18	TRBJ2-6	NA	TGTGCCAGCTCACCAGGGGACTCCTCCTCTGGGGCCAACGTCCTGACTTTC	CASSPGDSSSGANVLTF
NA	TRBV29-1	TRBJ2-4	TRBD1	TGCAGCGCCCTCGTATCCCCCGGGACAGCAAACATTCAGTACTTC	CSALVSPGTANIQYF